A selection of T cell receptor beta chains follows, all from one sample in a study of shared clonotypes between healthy human individuals. The table came from immunoSEQ multiplex PCR; TCRdb's copy has only in-frame clones and leaves some out. The table includes roughly 850,000 clones, about 96% detected once. Sequencing was carried out using naive CD8+ T cells sorted from blood. Receptor source: a man aged 30 to 39 in good health. Both conserved end residues are part of each CDR3. Fields, in order: clone size, D gene, V gene, J gene, CDR3 protein, CDR3 DNA. D genes are given only for firm matches. Clone size appears in some rows only: once, few, many, or a class for an expanded clone.

-	-	TRBV28	TRBJ1-1	CASLPHFFRSGTERNTEAFF	TGTGCCAGCTTACCCCACTTCTTCCGCTCCGGGACGGAGAGGAACACTGAAGCTTTCTTT
-	-	TRBV5-1	TRBJ2-7	CASSLVDSHYEQYF	TGCGCCAGCAGCTTGGTTGACAGCCACTACGAGCAGTACTTC
-	TRBD1	TRBV28	TRBJ1-2	CASTPPDRAIYGYTF	TGTGCCAGCACCCCGCCGGACAGGGCCATCTATGGCTACACCTTC
-	-	TRBV10-2	TRBJ2-7	CASRKGQYEQYF	TGCGCCAGCAGGAAAGGCCAATACGAGCAGTACTTC
-	TRBD2	TRBV7-9	TRBJ2-1	CASSPRLAGGPGNEQFF	TGTGCCAGCAGCCCCCGACTAGCGGGAGGGCCGGGGAATGAGCAGTTCTTC
-	-	TRBV7-8	TRBJ2-7	CASSLHLEQGAEQYF	TGTGCCAGCAGCTTGCACCTCGAACAGGGAGCCGAGCAGTACTTC
-	-	TRBV27	TRBJ1-2	CATTSPEGGYTF	TGTGCCACCACTTCCCCTGAAGGGGGCTACACCTTC
-	-	TRBV6-4	TRBJ2-1	CASSDFEYNEQFF	TGTGCCAGCAGTGACTTCGAATACAATGAGCAGTTCTTC
-	-	TRBV6-1	TRBJ2-7	CASSEGWGASSYEQYF	TGTGCCAGCAGTGAAGGATGGGGCGCAAGCTCCTACGAGCAGTACTTC
-	-	TRBV27	TRBJ2-7	CASSLRRGAGGYEQYF	TGTGCCAGCAGCTTACGCAGGGGGGCAGGGGGCTACGAGCAGTACTTC
-	-	TRBV23-1	TRBJ2-7	CASSQSLFNEQYF	TGCGCCAGCAGTCAATCCCTGTTTAACGAGCAGTACTTC
once	-	TRBV18	TRBJ2-7	CASSPRPNSYEQYF	TGTGCCAGCTCACCACGGCCGAACTCCTACGAGCAGTACTTC
-	-	TRBV9	TRBJ2-1	CASSVGGMASYNEQFF	TGTGCCAGCAGCGTAGGGGGGATGGCCTCCTACAATGAGCAGTTCTTC
-	-	TRBV27	TRBJ2-7	CASSDFLSYEQYF	TGTGCCAGCAGTGACTTTCTCTCCTACGAGCAGTACTTC
once	TRBD1	TRBV2	TRBJ1-2	CASSEGQTIYGYTF	TGTGCCAGCAGTGAGGGACAGACCATCTATGGCTACACCTTC
-	TRBD2	TRBV28	TRBJ2-7	CASSFGTSVDEQYF	TGTGCCAGCAGTTTTGGGACTAGCGTCGACGAGCAGTACTTC
-	-	TRBV6-6	TRBJ2-7	CASGVKQQYF	TGTGCCAGCGGGGTGAAGCAGCAGTACTTC
-	-	TRBV11-2	TRBJ2-1	CASSYSDEQFF	TGTGCCAGCAGTTATAGTGATGAGCAGTTCTTC
-	-	TRBV5-4	TRBJ2-5	CASSRTWGGLETQYF	TGTGCCAGCAGTAGAACATGGGGGGGGCTGGAGACCCAGTACTTC
-	-	TRBV4-3	TRBJ2-2	CASSHTTTGELFF	TGCGCCAGCAGCCACACTACGACCGGGGAGCTGTTTTTT
-	TRBD2	TRBV15	TRBJ2-3	CATRRTSGSTDTQYF	TGTGCCACCAGGAGGACTAGCGGGAGCACAGATACGCAGTATTTT
-	TRBD1	TRBV19	TRBJ1-5	CASSPPDRGNNQPQHF	TGTGCCAGTAGTCCCCCGGACAGGGGAAATAATCAGCCCCAGCATTTT
-	TRBD2	TRBV11-2	TRBJ2-7	CASSAPGLPYEQYF	TGTGCCAGCAGCGCTCCGGGACTACCCTACGAGCAGTACTTC
-	-	TRBV7-9	TRBJ2-7	CASSSTLGSSYEQYF	TGTGCCAGCAGCTCAACACTGGGGAGCTCCTACGAGCAGTACTTC
few	-	TRBV4-3	TRBJ2-1	CASSQDLAGLYGRRFF	TGCGCCAGCAGCCAAGATCTCGCGGGCCTTTATGGAAGGAGGTTCTTC
-	-	TRBV15	TRBJ2-2	CATSRGRTNTGELFF	TGTGCCACCAGCAGAGGACGGACGAACACCGGGGAGCTGTTTTTT
-	-	TRBV2	TRBJ1-5	CASSEGGNQPQHF	TGTGCCAGCAGTGAAGGCGGCAATCAGCCCCAGCATTTT
-	-	TRBV7-9	TRBJ2-3	CASSSDYRAADTQYF	TGTGCCAGCAGCTCGGACTACCGTGCCGCGGATACGCAGTATTTT
-	-	TRBV5-1	TRBJ1-2	CASSLEGSGYTF	TGCGCCAGCAGCTTGGAGGGGAGCGGCTACACCTTC
-	TRBD2	TRBV9	TRBJ2-7	CASSVALAGGRDEQYF	TGTGCCAGCAGCGTCGCTCTAGCGGGAGGGAGGGACGAGCAGTACTTC
-	-	TRBV27	TRBJ1-1	CASSPEGTEAFF	TGTGCCAGCTCCCCGGAGGGCACTGAAGCTTTCTTT
once	-	TRBV21-1	TRBJ2-5	CASSMREGTQYF	TGTGCCAGCAGCATGCGGGAGGGCACCCAGTACTTC
-	-	TRBV10-3	TRBJ2-1	CAISDRGDEQFF	TGTGCCATCAGTGACAGGGGGGATGAGCAGTTCTTC
-	-	TRBV5-4	TRBJ2-1	CASRPGTGYRDEQFF	TGTGCCAGCAGACCCGGGACGGGATATCGCGATGAGCAGTTCTTC